Detailed here is one T cell receptor (beta chain). Its antigen remains unidentified. The CDR3 has 15 amino acids. From germline, CDR1 is SEHNR and CDR2 FQNEAQ (reference sequence). J gave up 9 bases and V 2 bases, and 10 bases lay outside the gene matches. The assay was immunoSEQ multiplex PCR, and TCRdb's table has in-frame clones only and misses some. The table shows about 92,000 clones, with around 86% occurring only once. These data come from a study of glioma-infiltrating T cells after dendritic cell vaccination. Study-wide results and caveats: Estimated pretreatment TIL content predicted outcome after dendritic cell vaccination.

The receptor's source is a human donor with glioblastoma. The specimen was blood, collected before dendritic cell vaccination. The chain combines TRBV7-9 with TRBJ2-1; TRBD2 matches at 7 bases. CDR3 loop: CASSLNAGVGSEQFF. CDR3 nucleotides: TGTGCCAGCAGCTTAAATGCGGGAGTTGGTAGTGAGCAGTTCTTC.